Listed below are T cell receptor beta chains from one sample, sequenced in a study of response to subunit inactivated influenza vaccine. TCRdb re-called the RT-PCR reads with MiXCR, one entry per CDR3 protein. The data hold roughly 670,000 distinct CDR3 sequences, with roughly 15% observed a single time. Source: PBMCs from blood, taken around 15 days before vaccination. The receptor source for this set is a man over 45 who received an inactivated influenza vaccine. Each CDR3 is given with its conserved first and last residue. D genes are given only for firm matches. Where a row states a size, it is once, few, many or the class of an expanded clone; other rows omit it.

clone_size j_call d_call v_call cdr3_nt cdr3_aa
few TRBJ2-7 . TRBV7-6 TGTGCCAGCAGCTTAGTGATCGGGACGGACCCCTACGAGCAGTACTTC CASSLVIGTDPYEQYF
many TRBJ2-3 TRBD2 TRBV20-1 TGCAGTGCGGATAGCGGGGGGGCCACAGATACGCAGTATTTT CSADSGGATDTQYF
few TRBJ1-2 . TRBV3-1 TGTGCCAGCAGCCAAGACTGGGGTTCGGTCTATGGCTACACCTTC CASSQDWGSVYGYTF
. TRBJ2-3 . TRBV9 TGTGCCAGCAGCCTGCGGTTTCACGGCGCAGATACGCAGTATTTT CASSLRFHGADTQYF
few TRBJ2-1 . TRBV4-2 TGTGCCAGCAGCCTTTCTTGGGGCGGGGGCCGTTACAATGAGCAGTTCTTC CASSLSWGGGRYNEQFF
many TRBJ2-3 TRBD1 TRBV7-2 TGTGCCAGCAGCTTCCCAGGGGGCGGCACAGATACGCAGTATTTT CASSFPGGGTDTQYF
many TRBJ1-2 . TRBV7-9 TGTGCCAGCAGCTCTCCTTTTGTTGGCGGGGGCTATGGCTACACCTTC CASSSPFVGGGYGYTF
. TRBJ2-6 . TRBV6-2/TRBV6-3 TGTGCCAGCAGTTACAACGCAATTGGCTCTGGGGCCAACGTCCTGACTTTC CASSYNAIGSGANVLTF
. TRBJ2-7 TRBD1 TRBV14 TGTGCCAGCAGCCGACAGGGCTTTCCCTCCTACGAGCAGTACTTC CASSRQGFPSYEQYF
. TRBJ2-1 . TRBV7-2 TGTGCCAGCAGCCCACAGTGGGCGGGCGGGCCTAATGAGCAGTTCTTC CASSPQWAGGPNEQFF
. TRBJ2-5 . TRBV10-3 TGTGCCATCAGTGAGTCTAAGTTAAAACAAGAGACCCAGTACTTC CAISESKLKQETQYF
. TRBJ2-3 TRBD1 TRBV7-3 TGTGCCAGCAGCACCCGACAGGGCGCAGATACGCAGTATTTT CASSTRQGADTQYF
few TRBJ2-5 . TRBV2 TGTGCCAGCAGTCGCTGGGGGACTGGAATTCCCCAGGAGACCCAGTACTTC CASSRWGTGIPQETQYF
few TRBJ1-1 . TRBV5-6 TGTGCCAGCAGCACCCTAGGGTTTGAAGCTTTCTTT CASSTLGFEAFF
many TRBJ2-1 TRBD2 TRBV7-9 TGTGCCAGCAGCTTAGTAGCGGGAGCGGGGAATGAGCAGTTCTTC CASSLVAGAGNEQFF
. TRBJ2-1 TRBD2 TRBV29-1 TGCAGCGCCCAGACTGGCGGGGGGGACCTGTTCTTC CSAQTGGGDLFF
. TRBJ1-4 . TRBV5-1 TGCGCCAGCACCCTTACAGTCGCAACTAATGAAAAACTGTTTTTT CASTLTVATNEKLFF
. TRBJ2-1 TRBD1 TRBV5-1 TGCGCCAGCAGCCTTCCGACAGGGTTTAATGAGCAGTTCTTC CASSLPTGFNEQFF
few TRBJ2-7 TRBD1 TRBV7-2 TGTGCCAGCAGCTTTGGACAGGGGGCGTGGGAGCAGTACTTC CASSFGQGAWEQYF
. TRBJ1-1 . TRBV7-8 TGTGCCAGCAGCTTAGTAGGAGGGGGGATGAGCACTGAAGCTTTCTTT CASSLVGGGMSTEAFF
once TRBJ1-3 . TRBV5-5 TGTGCCAGCAGTTATGTCCCGGGACATGATAACTCTGGAAACACCATATATTTT CASSYVPGHDNSGNTIYF
. TRBJ2-1 . TRBV20-1 TGCAGTGCTAGGGATAGCGCAAAGCAGTTCTTC CSARDSAKQFF
. TRBJ2-1 TRBD1 TRBV20-1 TGCAGTGCAGCCGGGACAGTTGTCTACAATGAGCAGTTCTTC CSAAGTVVYNEQFF
many TRBJ2-1 . TRBV5-1 TGCGCCAGCAGCTTCACTGTGCCGTACAATGAGCAGTTCTTC CASSFTVPYNEQFF
few TRBJ2-1 TRBD2 TRBV15 TGTGCCACCAGCAGGGAGCGGGAGGCCAATGAGCAGTTCTTC CATSREREANEQFF
few TRBJ1-4 TRBD1 TRBV20-1 TGCAGTGCTAGAGACGCGGGACAGGGAGGGGAAAAACTGTTTTTT CSARDAGQGGEKLFF
few TRBJ2-3 . TRBV20-1 TGCAGTGCTGGCCTCTCAGCGGATACGCAGTATTTT CSAGLSADTQYF
. TRBJ2-1 TRBD2 TRBV25-1 TGTGCCAGCAGTGAATCCGGGACTAGCATTAAGAATGAGCAGTTCTTC CASSESGTSIKNEQFF
many TRBJ2-7 TRBD1 TRBV5-1 TGCGCCAGCAGCTCCGATCTAAGACAGGGCTACGAGCAGTACTTC CASSSDLRQGYEQYF
many TRBJ1-3 . TRBV12-5 TGTGCTAGTGGCCTGGGGTCTGGAAACACCATATATTTT CASGLGSGNTIYF
few TRBJ2-7 . TRBV20-1 TGCAGTGCTAGACCCAGGGGTTCCTACGAGCAGTACTTC CSARPRGSYEQYF
few TRBJ2-3 . TRBV7-2 TGTGCCAGCAGCAAAACGCTAGCGCTTACCACAGATACGCAGTATTTT CASSKTLALTTDTQYF
few TRBJ2-3 . TRBV3-1 TGTGCCAGCAGCCAAGACGGGGGGCGCACAGATACGCAGTATTTT CASSQDGGRTDTQYF
. TRBJ2-5 TRBD1 TRBV4-2 TGTGCCAGCAGCCAAGAGACAGGGGGCTGGGAGACCCAGTACTTC CASSQETGGWETQYF
. TRBJ2-7 . TRBV5-1 TGCGCCAGCAGCTTTTCGGCAGGCTACGAGCAGTACTTC CASSFSAGYEQYF
. TRBJ2-5 . TRBV20-1 TGCAGTGCTAGGGTCCGGGGAGAAGAGACCCAGTGCTTC CSARVRGEETQCF
. TRBJ2-5 . TRBV2 TGTGCCAGCACTCGGGGCAGGGTGGAGACCCAGTACTTC CASTRGRVETQYF
few TRBJ2-1 . TRBV20-1 TGCAGTGCTAGAGATCTAGGGGTCTCCTACAATGAGCAGTTCTTC CSARDLGVSYNEQFF
few TRBJ2-3 . TRBV4-3 TGCGCCAGCAGCGGACACCTTACGACAGATACGCAGTATTTT CASSGHLTTDTQYF
few TRBJ2-7 . TRBV11-2 TGTGCCAGCAGAAAAGGGGAATACTACTCCTACGAGCAGTACTTC CASRKGEYYSYEQYF
. TRBJ1-4 . TRBV6-5 TGTGCCAGCAGTTCGACAGGTATTGGGAATGAAAAACTGTTTTTT CASSSTGIGNEKLFF
. TRBJ2-1 . TRBV15 TGTGCCACCAGCCCGTCACCGCGGAGCTACAATGAGCAGTTCTTC CATSPSPRSYNEQFF
few TRBJ2-1 . TRBV6-1 TGTGCCAGCAGTGAAACGGCAGGAGCATACAATGAGCAGTTCTTC CASSETAGAYNEQFF
. TRBJ1-5 . TRBV7-2 TGTGCCAGCAGCTTAAGTTTACGTGGCAATCAGCCCCAGCATTTT CASSLSLRGNQPQHF